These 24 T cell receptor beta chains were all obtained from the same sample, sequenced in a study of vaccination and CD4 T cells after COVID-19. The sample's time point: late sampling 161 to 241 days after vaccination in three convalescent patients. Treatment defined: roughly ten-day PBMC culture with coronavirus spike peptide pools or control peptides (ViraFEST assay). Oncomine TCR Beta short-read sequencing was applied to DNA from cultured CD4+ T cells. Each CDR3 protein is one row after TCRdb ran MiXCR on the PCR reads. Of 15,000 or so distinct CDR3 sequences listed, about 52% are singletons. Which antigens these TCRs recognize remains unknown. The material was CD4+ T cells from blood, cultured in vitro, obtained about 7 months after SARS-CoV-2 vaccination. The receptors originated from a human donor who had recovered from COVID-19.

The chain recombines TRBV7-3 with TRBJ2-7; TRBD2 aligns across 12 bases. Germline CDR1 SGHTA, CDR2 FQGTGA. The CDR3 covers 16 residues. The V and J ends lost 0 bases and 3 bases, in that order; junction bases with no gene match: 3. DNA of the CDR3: TGTGCCAGCAGCTTAACCCCGACTAGCGGGAGCTACGAGCAGTACTTC. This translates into CASSLTPTSGSYEQYF.

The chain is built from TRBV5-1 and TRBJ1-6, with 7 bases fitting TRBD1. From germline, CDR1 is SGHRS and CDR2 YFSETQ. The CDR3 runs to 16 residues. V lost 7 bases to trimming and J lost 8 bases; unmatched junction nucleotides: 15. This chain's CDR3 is CASGISPRGEYSPLHF. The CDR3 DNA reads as TGCGCCAGCGGCATATCTCCCAGGGGGGAGTATTCACCCCTCCACTTT. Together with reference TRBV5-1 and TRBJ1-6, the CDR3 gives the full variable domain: KAGVTQTPRYLIKTRGQQVTLSCSPISGHRSVSWYQQTPGQGLQFLFEYFSETQRNKGNFPGRFSGRQFSNSRSEMNVSTLELGDSALYLCASGISPRGEYSPLHFGNGTRLTVT.

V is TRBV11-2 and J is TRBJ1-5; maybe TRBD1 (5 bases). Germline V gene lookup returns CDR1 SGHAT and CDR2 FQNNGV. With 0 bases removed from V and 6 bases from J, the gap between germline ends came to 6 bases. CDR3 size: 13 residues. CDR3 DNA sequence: TGTGCCAGCAGCTTAGACAGGGCTCAGCCCCAGCATTTT. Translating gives CASSLDRAQPQHF.

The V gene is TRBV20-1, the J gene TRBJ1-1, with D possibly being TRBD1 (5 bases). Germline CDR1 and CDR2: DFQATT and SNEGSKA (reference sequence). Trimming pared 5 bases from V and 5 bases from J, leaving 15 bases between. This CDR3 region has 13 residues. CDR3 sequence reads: CSAGPGGRTEAFF. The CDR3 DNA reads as TGCAGTGCTGGCCCCGGGGGAAGGACTGAAGCTTTCTTT.

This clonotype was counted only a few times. CDR3 DNA: TGCAGTGCTCCACAGGGGACGGGTAACTATGGCTACACCTTC. Translating it yields CSAPQGTGNYGYTF. The chain combines TRBV20-1 with TRBJ1-2; 7 nucleotides align to TRBD1. J gave up 1 base and V 5 bases, and 7 bases lay outside the gene matches. This CDR3 has 14 residues. CDR1 is DFQATT, CDR2 SNEGSKA, per germline (reference sequence).

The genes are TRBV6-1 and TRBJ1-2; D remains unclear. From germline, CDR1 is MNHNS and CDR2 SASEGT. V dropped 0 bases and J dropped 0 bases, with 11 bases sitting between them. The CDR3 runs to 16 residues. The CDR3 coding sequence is TGTGCCAGCAGTGAAGCGCCCATCTCGGCTAACTATGGCTACACCTTC. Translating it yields CASSEAPISANYGYTF.

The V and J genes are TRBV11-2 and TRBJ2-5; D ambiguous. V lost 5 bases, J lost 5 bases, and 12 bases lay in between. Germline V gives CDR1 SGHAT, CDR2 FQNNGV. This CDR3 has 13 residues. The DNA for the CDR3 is TGTGCCAGCAGCGTCGACCTGGAGGAGACCCAGTACTTC. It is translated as CASSVDLEETQYF.

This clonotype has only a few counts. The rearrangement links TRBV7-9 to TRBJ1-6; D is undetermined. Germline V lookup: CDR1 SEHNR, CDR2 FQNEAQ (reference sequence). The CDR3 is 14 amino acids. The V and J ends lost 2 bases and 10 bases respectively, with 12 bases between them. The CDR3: CASSLRGGYSPLHF. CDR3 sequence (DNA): TGTGCCAGCAGCTTACGGGGAGGGTACTCACCCCTCCACTTT. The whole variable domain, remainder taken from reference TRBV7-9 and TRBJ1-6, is DTGVSQNPRHKITKRGQNVTFRCDPISEHNRLYWYRQTLGQGPEFLTYFQNEAQLEKSRLLSDRFSAERPKGSFSTLEIQRTEQGDSAMYLCASSLRGGYSPLHFGNGTRLTVT.

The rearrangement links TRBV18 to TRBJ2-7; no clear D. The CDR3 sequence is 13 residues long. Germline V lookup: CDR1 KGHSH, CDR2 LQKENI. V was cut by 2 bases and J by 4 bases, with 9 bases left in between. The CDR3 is CASSPSSGYEQYF. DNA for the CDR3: TGTGCCAGCTCACCATCTTCAGGTTACGAGCAGTACTTC. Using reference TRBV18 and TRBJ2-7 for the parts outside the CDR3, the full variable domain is NAGVMQNPRHLVRRRGQEARLRCSPMKGHSHVYWYRQLPEEGLKFMVYLQKENIIDESGMPKERFSAEFPKEGPSILRIQQVVRGDSAAYFCASSPSSGYEQYFGPGTRLTVT.

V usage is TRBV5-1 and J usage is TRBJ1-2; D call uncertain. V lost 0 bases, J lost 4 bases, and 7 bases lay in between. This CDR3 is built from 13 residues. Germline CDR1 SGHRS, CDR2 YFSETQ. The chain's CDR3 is CASSLELTYGYTF. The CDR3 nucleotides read TGCGCCAGCAGCTTGGAACTGACCTATGGCTACACCTTC.

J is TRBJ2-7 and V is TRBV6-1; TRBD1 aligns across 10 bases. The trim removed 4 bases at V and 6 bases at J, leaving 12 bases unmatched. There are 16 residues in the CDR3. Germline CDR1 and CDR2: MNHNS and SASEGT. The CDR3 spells CASSVTPGTGVTEQYF. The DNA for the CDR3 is TGTGCCAGCAGTGTAACCCCCGGGACAGGGGTTACCGAGCAGTACTTC.

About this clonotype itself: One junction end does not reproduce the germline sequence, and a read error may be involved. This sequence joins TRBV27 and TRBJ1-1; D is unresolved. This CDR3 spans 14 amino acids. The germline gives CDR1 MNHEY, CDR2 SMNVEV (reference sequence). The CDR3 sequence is CASNLLGNNTEAFF. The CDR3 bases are TGTGCCAGCAATTTATTGGGAAACAACACTGAAGCTTTCTTT.

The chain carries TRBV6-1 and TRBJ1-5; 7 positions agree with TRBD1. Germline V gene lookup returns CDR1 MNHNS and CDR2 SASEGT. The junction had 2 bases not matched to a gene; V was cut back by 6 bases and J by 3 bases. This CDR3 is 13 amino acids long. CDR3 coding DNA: TGTGCCAGCAGGACAGGGAACAATCAGCCCCAGCATTTT. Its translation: CASRTGNNQPQHF.

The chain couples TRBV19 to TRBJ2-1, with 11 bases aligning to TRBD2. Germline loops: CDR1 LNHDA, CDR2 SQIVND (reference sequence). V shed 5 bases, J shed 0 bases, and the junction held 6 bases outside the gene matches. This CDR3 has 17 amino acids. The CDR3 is CASSGWGLAVSYNEQFF. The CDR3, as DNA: TGTGCCAGTAGTGGGTGGGGACTAGCGGTCTCCTACAATGAGCAGTTCTTC.

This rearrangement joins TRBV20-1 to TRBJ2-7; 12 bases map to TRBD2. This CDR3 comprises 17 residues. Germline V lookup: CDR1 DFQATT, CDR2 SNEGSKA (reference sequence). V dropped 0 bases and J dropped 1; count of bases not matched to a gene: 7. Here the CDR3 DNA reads TGCAGTGCTAGAGAGCTAGCGGGAGGGCCAGTGTCCTACGAGCAGTACTTC. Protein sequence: CSARELAGGPVSYEQYF.

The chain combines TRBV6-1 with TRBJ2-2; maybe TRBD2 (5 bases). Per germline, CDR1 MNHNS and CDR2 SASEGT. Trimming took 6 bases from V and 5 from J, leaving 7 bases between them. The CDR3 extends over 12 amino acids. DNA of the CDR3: TGTGCCAGCAGACTAGGGACCGGGGAGCTGTTTTTT. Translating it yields CASRLGTGELFF.

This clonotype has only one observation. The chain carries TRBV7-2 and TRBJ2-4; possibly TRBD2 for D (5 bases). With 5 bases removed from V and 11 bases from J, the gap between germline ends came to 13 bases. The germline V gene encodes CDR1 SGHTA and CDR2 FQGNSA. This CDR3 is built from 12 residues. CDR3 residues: CASSQQLGVQYF. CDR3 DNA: TGTGCCAGCAGCCAACAACTAGGAGTTCAGTACTTC.

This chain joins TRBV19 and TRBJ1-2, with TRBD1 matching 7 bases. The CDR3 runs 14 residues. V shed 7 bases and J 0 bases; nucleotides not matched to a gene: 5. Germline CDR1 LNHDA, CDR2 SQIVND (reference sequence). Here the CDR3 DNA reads TGTGCCAGTACAGGGACAGCTACTAACTATGGCTACACCTTC. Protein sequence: CASTGTATNYGYTF.

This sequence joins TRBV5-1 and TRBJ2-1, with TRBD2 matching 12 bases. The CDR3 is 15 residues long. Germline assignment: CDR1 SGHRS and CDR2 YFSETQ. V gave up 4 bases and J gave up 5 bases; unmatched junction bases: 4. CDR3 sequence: CASSRRLAGDNEQFF. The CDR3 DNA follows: TGCGCCAGCAGCCGTCGACTAGCGGGAGACAATGAGCAGTTCTTC. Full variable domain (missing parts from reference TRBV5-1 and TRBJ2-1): KAGVTQTPRYLIKTRGQQVTLSCSPISGHRSVSWYQQTPGQGLQFLFEYFSETQRNKGNFPGRFSGRQFSNSRSEMNVSTLELGDSALYLCASSRRLAGDNEQFFGPGTRLTVL.

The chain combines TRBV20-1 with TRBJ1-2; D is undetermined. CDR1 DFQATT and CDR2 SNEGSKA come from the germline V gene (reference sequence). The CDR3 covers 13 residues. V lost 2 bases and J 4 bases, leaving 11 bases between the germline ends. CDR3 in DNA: TGCAGTGCTAGAAGGACGGGTAGCTATGGCTACACCTTC. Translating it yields CSARRTGSYGYTF.

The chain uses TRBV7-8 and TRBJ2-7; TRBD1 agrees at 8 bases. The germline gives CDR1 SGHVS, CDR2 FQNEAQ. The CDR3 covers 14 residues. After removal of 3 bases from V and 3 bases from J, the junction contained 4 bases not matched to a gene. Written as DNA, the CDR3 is TGTGCCAGCAGCTTGGACAGGGACCACTACGAGCAGTACTTC. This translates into CASSLDRDHYEQYF.

The CDR3 DNA is TGTGCCAGCAGCCATAGGACTAGCGGGATTGTAGATACGCAGTATTTT. The encoded protein is CASSHRTSGIVDTQYF. The chain recombines TRBV6-2 or TRBV6-3 with TRBJ2-3; 12 nucleotides match TRBD2. The CDR3 is 16 amino acids. CDR1 and CDR2 from the germline V gene are MNHEY and SVGEGT. With 6 bases clipped from V and 5 bases from J, the junction kept 9 bases outside the gene matches.

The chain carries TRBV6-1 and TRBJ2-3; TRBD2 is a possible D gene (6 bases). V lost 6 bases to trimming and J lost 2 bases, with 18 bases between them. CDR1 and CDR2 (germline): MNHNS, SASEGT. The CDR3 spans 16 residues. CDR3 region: CASRASTGSSTDTQYF. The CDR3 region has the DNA TGTGCCAGCAGAGCGTCCACCGGGAGCTCCACAGATACGCAGTATTTT.

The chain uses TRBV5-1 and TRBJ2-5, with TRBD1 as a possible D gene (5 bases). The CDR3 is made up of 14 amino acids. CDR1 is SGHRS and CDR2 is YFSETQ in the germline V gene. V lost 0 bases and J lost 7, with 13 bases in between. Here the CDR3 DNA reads TGCGCCAGCAGCTTGGAAATAGGCCAGGGGACCCAGTACTTC. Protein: CASSLEIGQGTQYF.